This T cell receptor beta chain appears in the sequencing data of a study of cytomegalovirus exposure and HLA in healthy donors. Use of 60 Vbeta and 13 Jbeta primers characterized the PCR. Method: immunoSEQ multiplex PCR; TCRdb's copy keeps in-frame clones and lacks some. The table counts about 33,000 clones; around 4.8% lies in the top ten. V shed 2 bases and J 3 bases; nucleotides not matched to a gene: 2. Germline values: CDR1 MNHNY, CDR2 SVGAGI (reference sequence). The CDR3 runs 14 residues. This clonotype was sampled from a woman between 40 and 50 years old in good health and CMV-seropositive. Sequencing input: PBMCs. This sequence joins TRBV6-6 and TRBJ2-3, with 7 bases matching TRBD2. CDR3 nucleotide sequence: TGTGCCAGCAGTTACCAGCGGGGAACAGATACGCAGTATTTT. Its protein is CASSYQRGTDTQYF.